These 32 T cell receptor beta chains originate from one sample sequenced in a study of OX40 agonist ivuxolimab in advanced cancers. Profiled with immunoSEQ multiplex PCR; TCRdb holds only in-frame clones, not every one. The sample has about 60,000 clones, over 80% seen once. Sequencing was performed on CD4+ or CD8+ T cells sorted from blood, taken in a trial of the OX40 agonist ivuxolimab. Source of these receptors: an adult with an advanced solid tumor such as melanoma, head and neck, liver or kidney cancer.

The CDR3 DNA reads TGTGCCAGCAGTCCCCGGACAGGGGGCAACACTGAAGCTTTCTTT. Translation: CASSPRTGGNTEAFF. The chain combines TRBV6-1 with TRBJ1-1, with 11 positions matching TRBD1. The length of the CDR3 is 15 residues. V lost 5 bases and J lost 2; bases outside the gene matches: 4. Germline V gene data show CDR1 as MNHNS and CDR2 as SASEGT.

This clone was seen once. The V call is TRBV7-2, the J call TRBJ2-1; 8 bases align to TRBD1. With 5 bases clipped from V and 1 base from J, the junction kept 4 bases outside the gene matches. This CDR3 spans 15 amino acids. The V gene's germline CDR1 is SGHTA and CDR2 FQGNSA. Written as DNA, the CDR3 is TGTGCCAGCAGCCGTACAGGGGGATCCTACAATGAGCAGTTCTTC. Amino acid sequence: CASSRTGGSYNEQFF.

The genes are TRBV27 and TRBJ2-7, with TRBD1 matching over 8 bases. Trimming took 7 bases from V and 5 from J; bases not matched to a gene: 7. Per the germline V gene, CDR1 is MNHEY and CDR2 is SMNVEV (reference sequence). The CDR3 contains 13 residues. DNA for the CDR3: TGTGCCAGCAATGGCAGGGGGCTTAACGAGCAGTACTTC. The encoded protein is CASNGRGLNEQYF.

The V gene is TRBV27, the J gene TRBJ1-5, with D maybe TRBD1 (5 bases). The CDR3 length is 14 residues. The V gene's germline CDR1 is MNHEY and CDR2 SMNVEV (reference sequence). Trimming removed 8 bases from V and 1 base from J, with 12 bases in between. Here the CDR3 DNA reads TGTGCCAGCGGTAGGGGCTTCAGCAATCAGCCCCAGCATTTT. Its translation is CASGRGFSNQPQHF.

V gene TRBV28 combines with J gene TRBJ2-1; TRBD1 agrees at 7 bases. CDR1 MDHEN and CDR2 SYDVKM come from the germline V gene. After removal of 5 bases from V and 9 bases from J, the junction contained 10 bases not matched to a gene. This CDR3 region has 14 residues. CDR3 loop: CASSPPRGTSEQFF. The CDR3 region has the DNA TGTGCCAGCAGTCCTCCCAGGGGGACGAGTGAGCAGTTCTTC.

A single count supports this clone. The chain has TRBV19 and TRBJ2-6; D perhaps matches TRBD1 (5 bases). The CDR3 spans 15 residues. V lost 5 bases and J 2 bases, leaving 10 bases between the germline ends. Germline values: CDR1 LNHDA, CDR2 SQIVND (reference sequence). The CDR3 is CASSGPGTGANVLTF. In DNA form, the CDR3 reads TGTGCCAGTAGTGGCCCAGGGACTGGGGCCAACGTCCTGACTTTC.

The table lists this clone with a count of one. The V and J genes are TRBV28 and TRBJ1-2; D may be TRBD1 (5 bases). Germline assignment: CDR1 MDHEN and CDR2 SYDVKM. V was trimmed by 5 bases and J by 0 bases, leaving 13 bases between them. The CDR3 covers 15 residues. The CDR3 spells CASSQGTGANYGYTF. The CDR3 DNA sequence: TGTGCCAGCAGTCAAGGGACGGGAGCTAACTATGGCTACACCTTC.

The chain carries TRBV6-1 and TRBJ1-2; D is ambiguous. Germline assignment: CDR1 MNHNS and CDR2 SASEGT. The V end was cut by 1 base, the J end by 7 bases, with 4 bases between. The CDR3 spans 11 residues. In DNA form, the CDR3 reads TGTGCCAGCAGTGAAGTCGGTGGCTACACCTTC. Protein sequence: CASSEVGGYTF.

The chain couples TRBV28 to TRBJ1-4; no clear D gene. The CDR3 extends over 11 amino acids. V dropped 4 bases and J dropped 7 bases, with 4 bases sitting between them. Germline V gives CDR1 MDHEN, CDR2 SYDVKM. The CDR3: CASSWGEKLFF. The CDR3 coding sequence is TGTGCCAGCAGTTGGGGTGAAAAACTGTTTTTT.

This clone appeared a few times. The gene calls are TRBV5-8 and TRBJ1-2; TRBD1 matches 7 bases. Looked up from germline, CDR1 is SGHTS and CDR2 is YDEGEE. V lost 4 bases to trimming and J lost 4 bases; unmatched junction nucleotides: 10. The CDR3 runs 15 residues. CDR3 coding DNA: TGTGCCAGCAGCGCACAAGGGACAGAGGGCTATGGCTACACCTTC. Protein: CASSAQGTEGYGYTF.

This chain links TRBV30 with TRBJ1-1; no clear D gene. CDR1 is GTSNPN, CDR2 SVGIG, per germline (reference sequence). The CDR3 runs to 14 residues. V lost 4 bases and J lost 5, with 17 bases in between. The CDR3 spells CAWNWAGVYTEAFF. CDR3 in DNA: TGTGCCTGGAATTGGGCAGGCGTGTATACTGAAGCTTTCTTT.

This chain links TRBV6-6 with TRBJ2-7, with TRBD2 identical over 12 bases. The junction had 4 bases not matched to a gene; V was cut back by 5 bases and J by 2 bases. The CDR3 has 15 amino acids. Germline V gene lookup returns CDR1 MNHNY and CDR2 SVGAGI (reference sequence). CDR3 region: CASSGTSGFTYEQYF. The DNA of the CDR3 is TGTGCCAGCAGTGGGACTAGCGGGTTTACCTACGAGCAGTACTTC.

The V call is TRBV15, the J call TRBJ2-3; 9 bases map to TRBD1. V lost 0 bases, J lost 9 bases, and 7 bases stayed unmatched. The CDR3 is 15 residues long. CDR1 LNHNV and CDR2 YYDKDF come from the germline V gene (reference sequence). The CDR3 DNA follows: TGTGCCACCAGCAGAGACCAACAGGGGGCTTTGACGCAGTATTTT. It specifies CATSRDQQGALTQYF.

This clone was observed a few times. The chain combines TRBV7-9 with TRBJ1-5; D remains ambiguous. Trimming pared 3 bases from V and 5 bases from J, leaving 8 bases between. The CDR3 loop spans 13 amino acids. Germline values: CDR1 SEHNR, CDR2 FQNEAQ (reference sequence). CDR3 loop: CASSFAKYQPQHF. In nucleotides, the CDR3 is TGTGCCAGCAGCTTCGCCAAATATCAGCCCCAGCATTTT.

CDR3 protein: CASSARLGTGPNTEAFF. As DNA, the CDR3 is TGTGCCAGCAGTGCCCGTTTGGGGACAGGGCCGAATACTGAAGCTTTCTTT. The chain is built from TRBV6-1 and TRBJ1-1, with TRBD1 matching over 9 bases. This CDR3 comprises 17 residues. Germline assignment: CDR1 MNHNS and CDR2 SASEGT. V lost 4 bases and J lost 5; bases outside the gene matches: 14.

The J gene is TRBJ1-2, the V gene TRBV5-6; TRBD1 matches at 8 bases. J lost 4 bases, V lost 0 bases, and 8 bases had no gene match. From germline, CDR1 is SGHDT and CDR2 YYEEEE. CDR3 length: 16 amino acids. Written as DNA, the CDR3 is TGTGCCAGCAGCTTGGCTGACAGGGGAATCGCCTATGGCTACACCTTC. Its translation is CASSLADRGIAYGYTF. Using reference TRBV5-6 and TRBJ1-2 for the parts outside the CDR3, the full variable domain is DAGVTQSPTHLIKTRGQQVTLRCSPKSGHDTVSWYQQALGQGPQFIFQYYEEEERQRGNFPDRFSGHQFPNYSSELNVNALLLGDSALYLCASSLADRGIAYGYTFGSGTRLTVV.

This clone has more than one count but fewer than ten. This chain connects TRBV7-2 to TRBJ2-7; 12 bases are a match to TRBD1. The CDR3 is made up of 17 amino acids. Germline CDR1 SGHTA, CDR2 FQGNSA. The V segment lost 5 bases and the J segment 2 bases; nucleotides outside the gene matches: 10. CDR3 in amino acids: CASSQPGQGAKTYEQYF. The CDR3 DNA follows: TGTGCCAGCAGCCAGCCGGGACAGGGGGCTAAAACCTACGAGCAGTACTTC.

V and J are TRBV4-2 and TRBJ2-7; D ambiguous. The germline V gene has CDR1 LGHNA and CDR2 YNFKEQ. V was cut by 4 bases and J by 12 bases, with 13 bases left in between. The CDR3 runs to 11 residues. The CDR3, as DNA: TGTGCCAGCAGCCTATCAAGTATTTGGTACTTC. Protein product: CASSLSSIWYF.

This clone was recorded only once. The chain has TRBV14 and TRBJ2-3; D unresolved. The CDR3 has 12 amino acids. Deletions cut 0 bases from V and 8 bases from J, with 6 bases between. Germline V gene data show CDR1 as SGHDN and CDR2 as FVKESK. The CDR3 protein is CASSQEPLTQYF. In DNA form, the CDR3 reads TGTGCCAGCAGCCAAGAACCTCTTACGCAGTATTTT.

Written as DNA, the CDR3 is TGCGCCAGCAGCTTGGAGCCGTCGCAAGAGACCCAGTACTTC. Its translation: CASSLEPSQETQYF. The gene calls are TRBV5-1 and TRBJ2-5; no clear D. The CDR3 is made up of 14 amino acids. V was shortened by 0 bases and J by 2 bases, with 8 bases between the two germline ends. In germline, CDR1 is SGHRS, CDR2 YFSETQ.

The gene calls are TRBV30 and TRBJ2-4, with 9 bases fitting TRBD2. The length of the CDR3 is 15 residues. Trimming took 0 bases from V and 7 from J; bases not matched to a gene: 7. Germline lookup yields CDR1 GTSNPN and CDR2 SVGIG (reference sequence). CDR3: CAWSVGRAGGNIQYF. DNA for the CDR3: TGTGCCTGGAGTGTTGGGCGGGCGGGGGGGAACATTCAGTACTTC.

This rearrangement joins TRBV21-1 to TRBJ1-2. TRBV21-1 is noted as a pseudogene. The CDR3 has 11 amino acids. CDR3 loop: CARTEDCGNTF. Written as DNA, the CDR3 is TGTGCCAGGACAGAGGACTGTGGCAACACCTTC.

This rearrangement joins TRBV7-8 to TRBJ1-6; possible D gene TRBD1, 5 bases. This CDR3 region has 18 residues. Germline V gene data show CDR1 as SGHVS and CDR2 as FQNEAQ. V was trimmed by 3 bases and J by 0 bases, leaving 15 bases between them. The CDR3 region is CASSLARVGSSYNSPLHF. CDR3 DNA: TGTGCCAGCAGCTTGGCCAGGGTTGGTAGCTCCTATAATTCACCCCTCCACTTT.

V is TRBV18 and J is TRBJ1-1; D is possibly TRBD1 (6 bases). Germline CDR1 and CDR2: KGHSH and LQKENI. This CDR3 is built from 18 residues. The V end was cut by 0 bases, the J end by 0 bases, with 17 bases between. This chain's CDR3 is CASSPPLPGAWVNTEAFF. The CDR3 DNA sequence: TGTGCCAGCTCACCACCGCTTCCAGGGGCCTGGGTGAACACTGAAGCTTTCTTT.

The chain carries TRBV5-1 and TRBJ2-5; a weak D match, TRBD1 (5 bases). This CDR3 contains 15 residues. The V end lost 0 bases, the J end lost 5 bases, and 14 bases lay between the germline ends. Looked up from germline, CDR1 is SGHRS and CDR2 is YFSETQ. CDR3 region: CASSLAFGQGETQYF. CDR3 DNA sequence: TGCGCCAGCAGCTTGGCATTCGGGCAGGGTGAGACCCAGTACTTC.

The rearrangement joins TRBV5-8 to TRBJ1-2; weak D call: TRBD1 (5 bases). This CDR3 has 14 amino acids. Germline V lookup: CDR1 SGHTS, CDR2 YDEGEE. V was pared by 4 bases and J by 1 base, with 11 bases between. Here the CDR3 reads CASSRLGVNYGYTF. The DNA of the CDR3 is TGTGCCAGCAGCCGACTAGGGGTTAACTATGGCTACACCTTC.

The genes are TRBV5-4 and TRBJ2-5; D is perhaps TRBD1 (6 bases). V was trimmed by 3 bases and J by 5 bases, leaving 14 bases between them. The V gene's germline CDR1 is SGHNT and CDR2 YYREEE (reference sequence). The CDR3 contains 14 residues. The CDR3 is CASSSPGARETQYF. The CDR3 DNA reads as TGTGCCAGCAGCTCCCCAGGGGCGCGGGAGACCCAGTACTTC.

This clone has only one observation. The V call is TRBV5-4, the J call TRBJ2-5, with D possibly TRBD2 on 5 matching bases. Germline CDR1 SGHNT, CDR2 YYREEE (reference sequence). Between the trimmed V and J ends, which lost 5 bases and 3 bases, there was a span of 14 bases. CDR3 length: 14 residues. The CDR3 loop reads CASRAAGSEETQYF. The CDR3 DNA sequence: TGTGCCAGCAGGGCCGCGGGTTCTGAAGAGACCCAGTACTTC.

J is TRBJ2-5 and V is TRBV11-2; 11 nucleotides line up with TRBD1. The germline V gene has CDR1 SGHAT and CDR2 FQNNGV. The V segment lost 2 bases and the J segment 4 bases; nucleotides outside the gene matches: 6. This CDR3 spans 16 amino acids. The CDR3 sequence is CASSLRDRGGGETQYF. Written as DNA, the CDR3 is TGTGCCAGCAGCTTAAGGGACAGGGGGGGAGGAGAGACCCAGTACTTC.

In DNA form, the CDR3 reads TGTGCCAGCAGTGAAATAGGGCGTATCGGGGAGCTGTTTTTT. Translated, it gives CASSEIGRIGELFF. The chain couples TRBV6-1 to TRBJ2-2; unclear D gene. V lost 2 bases to trimming and J lost 7 bases, with 11 bases between them. From germline, CDR1 is MNHNS and CDR2 SASEGT. The CDR3 is 14 amino acids.

This chain joins TRBV7-8 and TRBJ1-1; D is perhaps TRBD1 (6 bases). This CDR3 is built from 15 residues. V lost 5 bases and J 3 bases, leaving 16 bases between the germline ends. Per germline, CDR1 SGHVS and CDR2 FQNEAQ. This chain's CDR3 is CASSPVGGSDTEAFF. For the CDR3, the DNA is TGTGCCAGCAGCCCGGTAGGGGGGTCGGACACTGAAGCTTTCTTT. The full variable domain, its missing parts supplied by reference TRBV7-8 and TRBJ1-1, is GAGVSQSPRYKVAKRGQDVALRCDPISGHVSLFWYQQALGQGPEFLTYFQNEAQLDKSGLPSDRFFAERPEGSVSTLKIQRTQQEDSAVYLCASSPVGGSDTEAFFGQGTRLTVV.

The chain carries TRBV10-3 and TRBJ2-2; D could derive from TRBD1 or TRBD2 (5 bases each). This CDR3 has 15 amino acids. Trimming left V 2 bases short and J 3 bases short, with 10 bases between. CDR1 is ENHRY, CDR2 SYGVKD, per germline. CDR3 in amino acids: CAISETRGDTGELFF. The CDR3 DNA follows: TGTGCCATCAGTGAGACAAGAGGGGACACCGGGGAGCTGTTTTTT.